These 2 T cell receptor beta chains share one sample of origin, sequenced in a study of shared clonotypes between healthy human individuals. The data were produced by immunoSEQ multiplex PCR, yet TCRdb's version contains in-frame clones alone and is incomplete. Among about 1.4 million clones listed, around 97% were seen once. The sample taken for sequencing was naive CD4+ T cells sorted from blood. Subset here: CD45RA+ positively selected. All receptors derive from a man in his thirties or forties in good health.

V is TRBV11-2 and J is TRBJ2-5, with D perhaps matching TRBD1 (6 bases). Trimming removed 7 bases from V and 1 base from J, with 16 bases in between. The CDR3 loop spans 15 amino acids. Germline values: CDR1 SGHAT, CDR2 FQNNGV. The CDR3 DNA is TGTGCCAGCACCCTTACCTGGACAGCCCAAGAGACCCAGTACTTC. Translated, it gives CASTLTWTAQETQYF.

The rearrangement joins TRBV5-4 to TRBJ2-1; 10 bases match TRBD1. The CDR3 has 15 residues. Unmatched junction bases numbered 9, after V lost 4 bases and J lost 8 bases. Germline V gene sequence: CDR1 SGHNT, CDR2 YYREEE (reference sequence). CDR3 residues: CASSQPGQGSYEQFF. The CDR3 DNA is TGTGCCAGCAGCCAACCGGGACAGGGGAGTTATGAGCAGTTCTTC.